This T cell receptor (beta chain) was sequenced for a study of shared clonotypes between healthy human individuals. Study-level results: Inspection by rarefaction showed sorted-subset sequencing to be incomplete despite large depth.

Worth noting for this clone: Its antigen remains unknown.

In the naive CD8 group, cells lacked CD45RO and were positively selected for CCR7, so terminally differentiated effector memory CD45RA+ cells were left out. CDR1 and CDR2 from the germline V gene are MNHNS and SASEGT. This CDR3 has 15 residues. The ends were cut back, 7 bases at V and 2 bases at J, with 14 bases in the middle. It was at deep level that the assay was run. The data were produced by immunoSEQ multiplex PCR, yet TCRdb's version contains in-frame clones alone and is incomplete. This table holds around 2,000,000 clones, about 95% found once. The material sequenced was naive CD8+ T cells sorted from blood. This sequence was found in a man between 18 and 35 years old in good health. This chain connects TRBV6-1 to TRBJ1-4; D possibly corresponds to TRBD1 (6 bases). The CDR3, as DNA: TGTGCCAGCACTGTCGTGGGGGGCACTAATGAAAAACTGTTTTTT. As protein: CASTVVGGTNEKLFF.